This T cell receptor beta chain was retrieved from a study of CD8+ T cells in alopecia areata. Looking at the study overall: Tofacitinib administration to treated patients was oral, at 5 to 10 mg twice daily. General observations from the study: Higher clonality and more expanded CD8+ clones appeared in lesional than normal scalp. Patients shared TCRs less clearly than mice did, possibly for HLA-related reasons. Sequencing of scalp tissue also captures the resident alphabeta T cells of normal skin.

RNA was isolated and reverse transcribed to cDNA, the sequencing template. Profiling relied on immunoSEQ multiplex PCR, and the TCRdb table lists in-frame clones only, not all of them. The table includes 11,000 or so clones, approximately 60% detected once. This clone appeared once. Its antigen is as yet unknown. As part of sample collection, lesional scalp punch biopsies and peripheral blood were taken from alopecia areata patients. Germline V gene lookup returns CDR1 SGHRS and CDR2 YFSETQ. Trimming left V 4 bases short and J 2 bases short, with 12 bases between. The CDR3 runs 14 residues. The sequence derives from a human donor with alopecia areata. The V gene is TRBV5-1, the J gene TRBJ1-2; possible D gene TRBD1, 5 bases. What was sequenced was skin. The CDR3 DNA reads as TGCGCCAGCAGCCCCCTTGGGGGAAACTATGGCTACACCTTC. It codes for CASSPLGGNYGYTF.